A selection of T cell receptor beta chains follows, all from one sample in a study of blood T cell repertoires in COVID-19. The table came from immunoSEQ multiplex PCR; TCRdb's copy has only in-frame clones and leaves some out. The data contain 40,000 to 55,000 clones, around 90% of them singletons. Sequenced: peripheral blood. The receptors come from a woman older than 75 with acute or convalescent COVID-19. Both conserved end residues are part of each CDR3. D genes are given only for firm matches. The size entry is marked missing in some rows and otherwise reads once, few, many or a size class.

D gene: TRBD1
V gene: TRBV2
clone size: .
J gene: TRBJ1-6
CDR3 DNA: TGTGCCAGCAGTCCGGGGACAGGGGATGGTTCATCCCTCCACTTT
CDR3 protein: CASSPGTGDGSSLHF

D gene: .
V gene: TRBV5-1
clone size: .
J gene: TRBJ2-5
CDR3 DNA: TGCGCCAGCAGCTCCTCAGGGCCTCAAGAGACCCAGTACTTC
CDR3 protein: CASSSSGPQETQYF

D gene: .
V gene: TRBV29-1
clone size: .
J gene: TRBJ1-1
CDR3 DNA: TGCAGCGTTGAAAGGCGCGGGGGCATGAACACTGAAGCTTTCTTT
CDR3 protein: CSVERRGGMNTEAFF

D gene: TRBD2
V gene: TRBV7-8
clone size: .
J gene: TRBJ2-7
CDR3 DNA: TGTGCCAGCAGCCGCGGAAATCCAGGTAGCGGGGGGCCGTCTGAGCAGTACTTC
CDR3 protein: CASSRGNPGSGGPSEQYF

D gene: TRBD1
V gene: TRBV19
clone size: .
J gene: TRBJ2-1
CDR3 DNA: TGTGCCAGTAGTCTCCCGGGACAGGGCGCTGGGAATGAGCAGTTCTTC
CDR3 protein: CASSLPGQGAGNEQFF

D gene: .
V gene: TRBV6-5
clone size: .
J gene: TRBJ1-3
CDR3 DNA: TGTGCCAGCCGGGGGACGGCGCACTCTGGAAACACCATATATTTT
CDR3 protein: CASRGTAHSGNTIYF

D gene: .
V gene: TRBV6-1
clone size: .
J gene: TRBJ1-2
CDR3 DNA: TGTGCCAGCAGTGAACAGGGATTTGATGGCTACACCTTC
CDR3 protein: CASSEQGFDGYTF

D gene: TRBD1
V gene: TRBV28
clone size: once
J gene: TRBJ1-2
CDR3 DNA: TGTGCCAGCAGTTTAGACAGGGGGAACTATGGCTACACCTTC
CDR3 protein: CASSLDRGNYGYTF

D gene: .
V gene: TRBV5-1
clone size: .
J gene: TRBJ1-1
CDR3 DNA: TGCGCCAGCAGCTTGGCAGGGCTTGGCACTGAAGCTTTCTTT
CDR3 protein: CASSLAGLGTEAFF

D gene: TRBD2
V gene: TRBV3-1/TRBV3-2
clone size: .
J gene: TRBJ2-3
CDR3 DNA: TGTGCCAGCAGCCTCTTAACCCGGGGGGGCCGGGATACGCAGTATTTT
CDR3 protein: CASSLLTRGGRDTQYF

D gene: .
V gene: TRBV19
clone size: .
J gene: TRBJ1-3
CDR3 DNA: TGTGCCAGTAGTATTGGGAGACGGCCCTCTGGAAACACCATATATTTT
CDR3 protein: CASSIGRRPSGNTIYF

D gene: TRBD1
V gene: TRBV14
clone size: .
J gene: TRBJ2-6
CDR3 DNA: TGTGCCAGCAGCCGGACAGGGCGGAGTGGGGCCAACGTCCTGACTTTC
CDR3 protein: CASSRTGRSGANVLTF

D gene: .
V gene: TRBV5-1
clone size: .
J gene: TRBJ2-5
CDR3 DNA: TGCGCCAGCAGCTTCTGGCCACGAGAGACCCAGTACTTC
CDR3 protein: CASSFWPRETQYF

D gene: TRBD1
V gene: TRBV12-5
clone size: .
J gene: TRBJ2-3
CDR3 DNA: TGTGCTAGTGGTTTAGACAGGGGCCGCACAGATACGCAGTATTTT
CDR3 protein: CASGLDRGRTDTQYF

D gene: .
V gene: TRBV2
clone size: .
J gene: TRBJ1-4
CDR3 DNA: TGTGCCAGCAGTGTAAACAGGGTCAATGAAAAACTGTTTTTT
CDR3 protein: CASSVNRVNEKLFF

D gene: TRBD1
V gene: TRBV28
clone size: few
J gene: TRBJ1-3
CDR3 DNA: TGTGCCAGCAGGGAGGACAGGGGTGGAAACACCATATATTTT
CDR3 protein: CASREDRGGNTIYF

D gene: .
V gene: TRBV5-5
clone size: .
J gene: TRBJ2-2
CDR3 DNA: TGTGCCAGCAGCTGGACAAACGGGGAGCTGTTTTTT
CDR3 protein: CASSWTNGELFF

D gene: .
V gene: TRBV24-1
clone size: .
J gene: TRBJ2-2
CDR3 DNA: TGTGCCACCAGTGATTTGACTGGGGCGTCGAACACCGGGGAGCTGTTTTTT
CDR3 protein: CATSDLTGASNTGELFF